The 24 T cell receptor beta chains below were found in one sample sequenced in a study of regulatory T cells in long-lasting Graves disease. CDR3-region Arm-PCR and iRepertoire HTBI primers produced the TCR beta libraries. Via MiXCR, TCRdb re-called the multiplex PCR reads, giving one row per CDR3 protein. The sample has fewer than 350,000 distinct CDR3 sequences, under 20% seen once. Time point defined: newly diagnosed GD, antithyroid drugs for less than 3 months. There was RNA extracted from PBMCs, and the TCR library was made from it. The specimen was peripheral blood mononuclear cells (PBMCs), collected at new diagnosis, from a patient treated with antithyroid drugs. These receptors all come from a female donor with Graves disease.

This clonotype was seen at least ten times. The CDR3 sequence: CASSTRVVGEQFF. The CDR3 nucleotides are TGTGCCAGCAGCACCCGGGTCGTGGGTGAGCAGTTCTTC. The chain combines TRBV11-3 with TRBJ2-1, with D unclear. Germline lookup yields CDR1 SGHNT and CDR2 YENEEA. V dropped 5 bases and J dropped 9 bases, with 14 bases sitting between them. The CDR3 totals 13 residues.

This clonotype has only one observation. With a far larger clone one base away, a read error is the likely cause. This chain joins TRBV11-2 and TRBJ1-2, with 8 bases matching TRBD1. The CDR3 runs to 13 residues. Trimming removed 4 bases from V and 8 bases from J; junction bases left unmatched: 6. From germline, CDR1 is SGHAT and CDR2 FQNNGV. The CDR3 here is CASSSGQGIGYTF. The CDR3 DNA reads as TGTGCCAGCAGCTCAGGACAGGGAATAGGCTACACCTTC.

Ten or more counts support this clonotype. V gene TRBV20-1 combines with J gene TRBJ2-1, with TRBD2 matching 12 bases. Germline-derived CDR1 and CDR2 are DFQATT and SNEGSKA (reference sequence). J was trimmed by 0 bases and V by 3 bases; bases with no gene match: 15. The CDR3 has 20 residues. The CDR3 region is CSASPKGLAGGLSSYNEQFF. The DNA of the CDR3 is TGCAGTGCTAGTCCCAAGGGTCTAGCGGGAGGGTTGAGCTCCTACAATGAGCAGTTCTTC.

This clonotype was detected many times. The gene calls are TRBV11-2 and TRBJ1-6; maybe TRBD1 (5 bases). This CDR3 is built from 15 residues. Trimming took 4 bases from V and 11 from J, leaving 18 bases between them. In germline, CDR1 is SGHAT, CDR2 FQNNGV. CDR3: CASSSPGLGGTPLHF. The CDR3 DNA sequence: TGTGCCAGCAGCTCACCTGGACTGGGGGGGACACCCCTCCACTTT. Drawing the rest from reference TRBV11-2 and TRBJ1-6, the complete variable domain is EAGVAQSPRYKIIEKRQSVAFWCNPISGHATLYWYQQILGQGPKLLIQFQNNGVVDDSQLPKDRFSAERLKGVDSTLKIQPAKLEDSAVYLCASSSPGLGGTPLHFGNGTRLTVT.

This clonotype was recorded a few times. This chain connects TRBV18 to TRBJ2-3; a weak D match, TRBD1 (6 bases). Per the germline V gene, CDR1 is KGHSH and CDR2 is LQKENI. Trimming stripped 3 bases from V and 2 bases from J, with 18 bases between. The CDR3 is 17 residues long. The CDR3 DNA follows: TGTGCCAGCTCACCGGTGGGGGAGAAGGGGGACACAGATACGCAGTATTTT. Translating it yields CASSPVGEKGDTDTQYF.

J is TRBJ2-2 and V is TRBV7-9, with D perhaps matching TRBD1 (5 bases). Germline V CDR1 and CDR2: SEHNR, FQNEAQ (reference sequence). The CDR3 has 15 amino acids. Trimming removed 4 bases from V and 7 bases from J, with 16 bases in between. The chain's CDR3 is CASSSKPRGFGELFF. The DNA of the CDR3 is TGTGCCAGCAGCTCGAAGCCTAGGGGTTTCGGGGAGCTGTTTTTT.

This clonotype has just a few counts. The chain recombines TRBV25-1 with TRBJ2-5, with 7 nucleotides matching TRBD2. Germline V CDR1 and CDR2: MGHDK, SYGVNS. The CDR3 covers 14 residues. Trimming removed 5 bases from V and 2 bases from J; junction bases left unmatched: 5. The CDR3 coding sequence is TGTGCCAGCAGTCGGCCAGCGGGACAAGAGACCCAGTACTTC. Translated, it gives CASSRPAGQETQYF.

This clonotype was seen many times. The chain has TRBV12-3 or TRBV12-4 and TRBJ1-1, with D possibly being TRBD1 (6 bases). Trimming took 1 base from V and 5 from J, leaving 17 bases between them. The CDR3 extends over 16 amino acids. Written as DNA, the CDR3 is TGTGCCAGCAGTTTAGTCCCGGGGGCCCTCCTAACTGAAGCTTTCTTT. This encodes CASSLVPGALLTEAFF.

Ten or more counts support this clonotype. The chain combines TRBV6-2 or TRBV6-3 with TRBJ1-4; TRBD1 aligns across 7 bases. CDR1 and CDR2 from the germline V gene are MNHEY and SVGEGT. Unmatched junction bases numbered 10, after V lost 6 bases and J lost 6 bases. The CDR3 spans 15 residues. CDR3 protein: CASSYPGQIDEKLFF. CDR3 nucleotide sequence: TGTGCCAGCAGCTATCCGGGACAGATTGATGAAAAACTGTTTTTT.

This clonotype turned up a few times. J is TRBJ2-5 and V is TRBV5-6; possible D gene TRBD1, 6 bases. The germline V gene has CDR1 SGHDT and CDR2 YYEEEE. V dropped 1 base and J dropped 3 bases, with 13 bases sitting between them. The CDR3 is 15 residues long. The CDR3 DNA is TGTGCCAGCAGCTTGACAGGGAAGGTAAAAGAGACCCAGTACTTC. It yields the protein CASSLTGKVKETQYF.

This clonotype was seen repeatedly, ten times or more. The CDR3 coding sequence is TGTGCCAGCAGTTACCTCCGGCCCGGGGTGGAGCCCCAGCATTTT. Protein product: CASSYLRPGVEPQHF. The chain links TRBV28 to TRBJ1-5; no clear D. Trimming removed 4 bases from V and 8 bases from J, with 18 bases in between. The CDR3 runs 15 residues. CDR1 and CDR2 (germline): MDHEN, SYDVKM.

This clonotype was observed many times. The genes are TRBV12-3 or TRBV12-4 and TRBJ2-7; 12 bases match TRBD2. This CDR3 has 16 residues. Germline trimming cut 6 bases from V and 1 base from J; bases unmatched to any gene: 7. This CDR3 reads CASRQTSGRRSYEQYF. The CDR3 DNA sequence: TGTGCCAGCAGGCAGACTAGCGGGAGACGATCCTACGAGCAGTACTTC.

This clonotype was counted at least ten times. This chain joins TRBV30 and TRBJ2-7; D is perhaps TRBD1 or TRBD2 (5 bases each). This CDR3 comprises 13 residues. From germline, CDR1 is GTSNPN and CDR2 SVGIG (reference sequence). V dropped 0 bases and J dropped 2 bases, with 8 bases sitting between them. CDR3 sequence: CAWSVGEAYEQYF. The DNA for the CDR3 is TGTGCCTGGAGTGTGGGGGAAGCCTACGAGCAGTACTTC.

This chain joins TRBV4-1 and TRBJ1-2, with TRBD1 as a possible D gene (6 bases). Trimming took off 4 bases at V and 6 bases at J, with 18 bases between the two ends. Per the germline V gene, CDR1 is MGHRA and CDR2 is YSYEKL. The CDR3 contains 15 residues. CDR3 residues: CASSRLPDQGHGYTF. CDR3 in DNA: TGCGCCAGCAGCCGATTGCCGGATCAGGGGCATGGCTACACCTTC.

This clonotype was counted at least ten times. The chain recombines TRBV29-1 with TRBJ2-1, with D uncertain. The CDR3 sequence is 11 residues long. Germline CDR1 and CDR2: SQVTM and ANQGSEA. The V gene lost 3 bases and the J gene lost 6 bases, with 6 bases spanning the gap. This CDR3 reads CSVDSPNEQFF. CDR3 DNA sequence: TGCAGCGTTGACTCCCCCAATGAGCAGTTCTTC.

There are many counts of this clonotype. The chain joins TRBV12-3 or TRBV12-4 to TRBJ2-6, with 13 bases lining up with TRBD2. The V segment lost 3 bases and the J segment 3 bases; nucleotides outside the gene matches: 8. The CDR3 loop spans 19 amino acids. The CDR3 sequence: CASSFTSGRALGGANVLTF. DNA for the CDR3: TGTGCCAGCAGTTTCACTAGCGGGAGGGCCCTGGGTGGGGCCAACGTCCTGACTTTC.

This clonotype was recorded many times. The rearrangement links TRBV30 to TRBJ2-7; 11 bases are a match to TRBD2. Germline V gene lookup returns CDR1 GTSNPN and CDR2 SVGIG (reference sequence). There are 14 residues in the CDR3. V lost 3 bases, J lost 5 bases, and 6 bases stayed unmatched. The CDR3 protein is CAWRTLAGVNEQYF. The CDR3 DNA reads TGTGCCTGGAGGACACTAGCGGGAGTAAACGAGCAGTACTTC.

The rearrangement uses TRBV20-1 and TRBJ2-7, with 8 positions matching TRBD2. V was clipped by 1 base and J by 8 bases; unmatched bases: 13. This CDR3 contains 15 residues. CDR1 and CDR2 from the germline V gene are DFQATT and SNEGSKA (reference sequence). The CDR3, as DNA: TGCAGTGCTAGAGGTGCCGTAGCGGGGTCATACAAGCAGTACTTC. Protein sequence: CSARGAVAGSYKQYF.

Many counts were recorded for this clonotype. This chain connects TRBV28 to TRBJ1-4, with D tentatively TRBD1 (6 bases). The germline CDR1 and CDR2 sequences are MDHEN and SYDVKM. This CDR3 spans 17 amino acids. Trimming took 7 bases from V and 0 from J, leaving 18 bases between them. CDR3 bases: TGTGCCAGCACCTCAAGCGGGGGCCACGCAACTAATGAAAAACTGTTTTTT. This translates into CASTSSGGHATNEKLFF.

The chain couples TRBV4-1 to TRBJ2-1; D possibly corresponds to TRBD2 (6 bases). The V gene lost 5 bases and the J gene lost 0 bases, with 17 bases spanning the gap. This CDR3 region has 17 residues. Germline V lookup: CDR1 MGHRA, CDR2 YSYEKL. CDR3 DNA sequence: TGCGCCAGCAGCGGACGAAGACTAGGGCCCTCCTACAATGAGCAGTTCTTC. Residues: CASSGRRLGPSYNEQFF.

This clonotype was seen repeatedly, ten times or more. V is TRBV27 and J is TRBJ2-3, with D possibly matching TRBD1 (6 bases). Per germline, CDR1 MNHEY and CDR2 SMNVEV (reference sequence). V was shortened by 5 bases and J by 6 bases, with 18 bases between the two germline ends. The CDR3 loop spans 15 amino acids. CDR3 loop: CASSPPRGRADTQYF. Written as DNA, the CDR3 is TGTGCCAGCAGTCCCCCCAGGGGACGCGCGGATACGCAGTATTTT.

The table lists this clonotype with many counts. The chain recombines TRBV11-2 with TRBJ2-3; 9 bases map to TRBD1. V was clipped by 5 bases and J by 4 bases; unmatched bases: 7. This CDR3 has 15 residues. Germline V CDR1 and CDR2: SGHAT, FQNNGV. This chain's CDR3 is CASSVRDRDPDTQYF. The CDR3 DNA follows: TGTGCCAGCAGCGTCCGGGACAGGGATCCAGATACGCAGTATTTT.

CDR3 in DNA: TGCAGTGCTAGCCGGGTAGCGGGAGGGCCGGGGAATGAGCAGTTCTTC. Translating it yields CSASRVAGGPGNEQFF. V is TRBV20-1 and J is TRBJ2-1, with 11 positions matching TRBD2. Unmatched junction bases numbered 11, after V lost 3 bases and J lost 7 bases. From germline, CDR1 is DFQATT and CDR2 SNEGSKA (reference sequence). The CDR3 covers 16 residues.

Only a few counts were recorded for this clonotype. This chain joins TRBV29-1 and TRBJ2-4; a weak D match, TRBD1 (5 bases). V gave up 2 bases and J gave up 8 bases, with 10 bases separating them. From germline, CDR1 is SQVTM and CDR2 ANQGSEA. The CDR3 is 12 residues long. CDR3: CSVERQGDIQYF. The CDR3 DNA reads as TGCAGCGTTGAAAGGCAGGGCGACATTCAGTACTTC. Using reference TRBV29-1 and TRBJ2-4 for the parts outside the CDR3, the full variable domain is SAVISQKPSRDICQRGTSLTIQCQVDSQVTMMFWYRQQPGQSLTLIATANQGSEATYESGFVIDKFPISRPNLTFSTLTVSNMSPEDSSIYLCSVERQGDIQYFGAGTRLSVL.